Described below is a single T cell receptor beta chain sequence and its context. This clonotype was observed at least ten times. This clone's antigen is unknown. The sample holds no much larger clone one base away, and base qualities are not on file. The study was a case-control design nested within a healthcare worker cohort in London, UK, with weekly nasopharyngeal swab PCR tests and blood sampling. Between 23 and 31 March 2020, the week of the UK lockdown, healthcare workers were enrolled and then followed up weekly for as long as 16 weeks. Libraries were made using 5' RACE. TCRdb names NextSeq 500 as the instrument used. To correct for sequencing error and PCR bias, the TCR library protocol tagged individual cDNA molecules with unique molecular identifiers. Sequencing covered both TCR alpha and beta chains, and within each sample the abundances of alpha and beta sequences were tightly co-correlated. The authors' pipeline ran thus. Decombinator V4 was used to perform V gene, J gene and CDR3 annotation of TCR sequences. Expanded TCRs were defined as changing significantly between any two time points under a Poisson model with p below 0.0001. TCR abundances were normalised to the total number of TCRs sequenced per sample and were expressed as counts per million. A search of VDJdb, accessed on 1 November 2021, was run for TCRs annotated to CMV, EBV and SARS-CoV-2, with TCRs annotated for multiple antigens excluded. The public reads were reprocessed in TCRdb via fastp at Q25 and MiXCR, keeping in-frame beta chains. Each CDR3 protein appears once, grouped with its most common genes and DNA. The V and J calls and clone size are TCRdb's, not the authors'. The sample records 68,000 or so distinct CDR3 sequences, roughly 10% of which are singletons. In total, the top ten clones hold around 6.4% of the sample.

This specimen belongs to a study of early T cells in non-severe SARS-CoV-2 infection (dated by TCRdb to the early 2020s). Regarding the research as a whole: Because TCR sequencing relied on bulk RNA taken from unsorted whole blood, pairing of alpha and beta chains was not possible. Beyond this particular receptor, the publication reports: Matching against VDJdb was skewed toward anti-spike CD8 responses, likely underestimated virus-specific expansions, and missed private and CD4 specificities.

Sequenced: whole blood. This TCR came from an adult who was a healthcare worker with PCR-confirmed SARS-CoV-2 infection or an uninfected control (not recorded which).

CDR3 reads: CASSSPVTGKYGYTF. The bases are TGTGCCAGCAGTTCGCCCGTGACAGGGAAGTATGGCTACACCTTC. The chain is made from TRBV12-3 or TRBV12-4 and TRBJ1-2; the central 7 bases match TRBD1. The CDR3 runs 15 amino acids, cysteine and phenylalanine included. Only CDR3 DNA is held: 45 bases, read in frame from base 1. V ends up 4 bases short and J 5 bases short, with an unmatched junction base count of 10.